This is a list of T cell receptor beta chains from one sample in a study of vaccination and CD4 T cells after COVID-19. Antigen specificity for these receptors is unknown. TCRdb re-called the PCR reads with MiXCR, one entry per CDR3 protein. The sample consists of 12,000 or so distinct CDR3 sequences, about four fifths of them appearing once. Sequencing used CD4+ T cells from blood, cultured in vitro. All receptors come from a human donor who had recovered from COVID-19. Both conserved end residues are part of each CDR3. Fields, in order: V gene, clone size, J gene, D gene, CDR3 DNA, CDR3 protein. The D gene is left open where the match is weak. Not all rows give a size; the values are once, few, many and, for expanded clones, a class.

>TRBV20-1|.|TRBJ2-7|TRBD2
TGCAGTGCTAGAGATATCCTAGCGGGCTTTTACGAGCAGTACTTC
CSARDILAGFYEQYF
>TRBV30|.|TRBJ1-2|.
TGTGCCTGGAGTATCCAGGGAACTAACTATGGCTACACCTTC
CAWSIQGTNYGYTF
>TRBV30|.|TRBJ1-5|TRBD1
TGTGCCTGGAGACCCCGGACAGGGTGGATGGGTAGCAATCAGCCCCAGCATTTT
CAWRPRTGWMGSNQPQHF
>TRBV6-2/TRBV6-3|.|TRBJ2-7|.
TGTGCCAGCAGTTACACGGCTCGATGGGAGCAGTACTTC
CASSYTARWEQYF
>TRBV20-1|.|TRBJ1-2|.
TGCAGTGCGGAAAGGACGGGCAGCTATGGCTACACCTTC
CSAERTGSYGYTF
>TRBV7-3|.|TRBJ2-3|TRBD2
TGTGCCAGCAGCTTAACGGGGGAGCGGGAGAATCGGGATACGCAGTATTTT
CASSLTGERENRDTQYF
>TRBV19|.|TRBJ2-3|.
TGTGCCAGTAGCCCGGGTGTCGGATACACAGATACGCAGTATTTT
CASSPGVGYTDTQYF
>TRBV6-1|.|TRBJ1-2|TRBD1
TGTGCCAGCAGGGTAGACAGGGAGGTCTATGGCTACACCTTC
CASRVDREVYGYTF
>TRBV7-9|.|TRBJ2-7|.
TGTGCCAGCAGCGTTTCTTCTTACGAGCAGTACTTC
CASSVSSYEQYF
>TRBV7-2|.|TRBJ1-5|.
TGTGCCAGCAGCCCCGACGGTAGCAATCAGCCCCAGCATTTT
CASSPDGSNQPQHF
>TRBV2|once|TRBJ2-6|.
TGTGCCATCGGAACAGGGTCCCCTGGGGCCAACGTCCTGACTTTC
CAIGTGSPGANVLTF
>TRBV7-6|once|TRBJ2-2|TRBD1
TGTGCCAGCAGCTTAGGACGGACAGGGGGCGCTAACTGGGAGCTGTTTTTT
CASSLGRTGGANWELFF
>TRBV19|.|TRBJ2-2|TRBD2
TGTGCCAGTAGTTCTTTAGCGGGTTCGAACACCGGGGAGCTGTTTTTT
CASSSLAGSNTGELFF
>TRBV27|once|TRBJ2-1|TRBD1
TGTGCCAGCAGTTCCCGGACAGGCTACAATGAGCAGTTCTTC
CASSSRTGYNEQFF
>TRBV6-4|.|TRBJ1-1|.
TGTGCCAGCAGTTTATTTTCGAACACTGAAGCTTTCTTT
CASSLFSNTEAFF
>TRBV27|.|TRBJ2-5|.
TGTGCCAGCAGTAGGACCTGGGGGCAAGAGACCCAGTACTTC
CASSRTWGQETQYF
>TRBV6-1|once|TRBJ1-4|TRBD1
TGTGCCAGCAGGGGCCCAGGACAGGAGGGGGAAAAACTGTTTTTT
CASRGPGQEGEKLFF
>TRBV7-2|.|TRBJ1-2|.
TGTGCCAGCAGAAATTACTTCGGAGGAGGTTCTGGTGGGGCTGGCTACACCTTC
CASRNYFGGGSGGAGYTF
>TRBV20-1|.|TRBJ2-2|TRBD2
TGCAGTGCCCGAGGGACTAGCGGACCGAACACCGGGGAGCTGTTTTTT
CSARGTSGPNTGELFF
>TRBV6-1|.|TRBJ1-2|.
TGTGCCAGCATGGAGCTTAACTATGGCTACACCTTC
CASMELNYGYTF
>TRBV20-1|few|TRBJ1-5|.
TGCAGTGCCCCTCTCGGGACTATGGTAGGGCCCCAGCATTTT
CSAPLGTMVGPQHF
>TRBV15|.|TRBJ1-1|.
TGTGCCACCGGCCGTGGGGGGTACAGCGGCACTGAAGCTTTCTTT
CATGRGGYSGTEAFF
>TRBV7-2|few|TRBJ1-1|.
TGTGCCAGCAGCTTTCAGGGTGGGGACACTGAAGCTTTCTTT
CASSFQGGDTEAFF
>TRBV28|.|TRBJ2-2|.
TGTGCCAGCAGTGAGATTGCGGGGTCCGGGGAGCTGTTTTTT
CASSEIAGSGELFF
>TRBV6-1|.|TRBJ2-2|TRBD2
TGTGCCAGCAGTGGGTCGGGACTAGCGGGAGTGGGCACCGGGGAGCTGTTTTTT
CASSGSGLAGVGTGELFF
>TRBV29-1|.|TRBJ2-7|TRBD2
TGCAGCGTTGAGCTAGCGGAATTTACCTACGAGCAGTACTTC
CSVELAEFTYEQYF
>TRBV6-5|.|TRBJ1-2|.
TGTGCCAGCAGTTACGCGAGGGATCATGGCTACACCTTC
CASSYARDHGYTF
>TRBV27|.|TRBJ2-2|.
TGTGCCAGCTCTAGGGGGGGAGTGGCCGGGGAGCTGTTTTTT
CASSRGGVAGELFF
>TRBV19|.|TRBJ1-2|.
TGTGCCAGCCATGACAGGCCGTATGGCTACACCTTC
CASHDRPYGYTF
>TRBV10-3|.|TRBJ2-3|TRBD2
TGTGCCATCAGTGGATACCTAGCGGGAGAGGGGTACACAGATACGCAGTATTTT
CAISGYLAGEGYTDTQYF
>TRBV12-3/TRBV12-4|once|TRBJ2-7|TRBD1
TGTGCCAGCAGTCCCCTGGGACAGGGGATATACGAGCAGTACTTC
CASSPLGQGIYEQYF
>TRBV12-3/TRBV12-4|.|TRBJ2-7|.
TGTGCCAGCAGTCTTAGGGGGGGACGCTCCTACGAGCAGTACTTC
CASSLRGGRSYEQYF
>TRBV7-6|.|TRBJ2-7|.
TGTGCCAGCAGCACGCGACTCAGGGGCCCTATCTCCTACGAGCAGTACTTC
CASSTRLRGPISYEQYF
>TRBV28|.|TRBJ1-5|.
TGTGCCAGCAGTTTAAAAATTCAGCCCCAGCATTTT
CASSLKIQPQHF
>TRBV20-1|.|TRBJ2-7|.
TGCAGTGCTAGTCGGATGAACGAGCAGTACTTC
CSASRMNEQYF
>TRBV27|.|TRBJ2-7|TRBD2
TGTGCCAGCAGTTTACGGGAGGGGTACGAGCAGTACTTC
CASSLREGYEQYF